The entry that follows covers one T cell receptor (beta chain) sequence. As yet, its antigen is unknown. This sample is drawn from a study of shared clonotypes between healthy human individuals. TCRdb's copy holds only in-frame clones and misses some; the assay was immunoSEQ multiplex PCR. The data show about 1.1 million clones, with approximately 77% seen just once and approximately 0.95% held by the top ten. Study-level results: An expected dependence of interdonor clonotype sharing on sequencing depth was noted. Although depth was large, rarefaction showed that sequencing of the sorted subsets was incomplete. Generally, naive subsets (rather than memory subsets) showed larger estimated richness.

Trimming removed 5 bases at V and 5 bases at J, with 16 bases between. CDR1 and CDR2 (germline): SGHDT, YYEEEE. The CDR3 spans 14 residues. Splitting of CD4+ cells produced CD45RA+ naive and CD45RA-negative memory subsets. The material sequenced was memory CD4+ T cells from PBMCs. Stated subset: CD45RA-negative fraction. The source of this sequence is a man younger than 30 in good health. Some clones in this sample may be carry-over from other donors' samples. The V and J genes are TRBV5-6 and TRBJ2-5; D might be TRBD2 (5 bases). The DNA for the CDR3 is TGTGCCAGCAGATCGATTGGAGGCGGCGAGACCCAGTACTTC. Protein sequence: CASRSIGGGETQYF.